The 21 T cell receptor beta chains below come from one sample, sequenced in a study of cytomegalovirus exposure and HLA in healthy donors. In the PCR, 60 Vbeta and 13 Jbeta primers were used. The table came from immunoSEQ multiplex PCR; TCRdb's copy has only in-frame clones and leaves some out. The data contain 100,000 or so clones, 78% of them singletons. Sequencing was done on a sample of PBMCs. The receptors originated from a man aged 25 to 40 in good health and CMV-seronegative.

This clone has a handful of counts. The chain joins TRBV7-2 to TRBJ2-3, with 14 nucleotides matching TRBD2. The CDR3 is 17 amino acids. Germline V lookup: CDR1 SGHTA, CDR2 FQGNSA. After removal of 5 bases from V and 2 bases from J, the junction contained 6 bases not matched to a gene. CDR3 DNA sequence: TGTGCCAGCAGCGTGACTAGCGGGGGGGATTTCACAGATACGCAGTATTTT. Translating gives CASSVTSGGDFTDTQYF.

The sample holds a few counts of this clone. This chain links TRBV6-6 with TRBJ1-1; possibly TRBD1 for D (6 bases). There are 12 residues in the CDR3. The germline gives CDR1 MNHNY, CDR2 SVGAGI (reference sequence). V gave up 10 bases and J gave up 5 bases, with 14 bases separating them. For the CDR3, the DNA is TGTGCCACCCACGGGGGGCGGACTGAAGCTTTCTTT. As protein: CATHGGRTEAFF.

This CDR3 reads CASSLKGIGELFF. The CDR3 region has the DNA TGTGCCAGCAGCTTAAAGGGGATCGGGGAGCTGTTTTTT. This chain connects TRBV7-9 to TRBJ2-2; perhaps TRBD1 as D (5 bases). The CDR3 runs 13 residues. CDR1 is SEHNR and CDR2 is FQNEAQ in the germline V gene (reference sequence). Trimming removed 2 bases at V and 7 bases at J, with 8 bases between.

This clone appeared a single time. The genes are TRBV4-1 and TRBJ2-5; tentatively, D is TRBD2 (6 bases). Trimming shortened V by 0 bases and J by 10 bases, and 24 bases separated the two germline ends. CDR1 and CDR2 from the germline V gene are MGHRA and YSYEKL. CDR3 size: 17 residues. The CDR3 DNA reads as TGCGCCAGCAGCCAAGAGGGGACTTGGACTACCCTGAGGAGCCAGTACTTC. Its translation is CASSQEGTWTTLRSQYF.

The V call is TRBV2, the J call TRBJ2-1; 10 bases align to TRBD2. CDR3 size: 14 residues. CDR1 and CDR2 from the germline V gene are SNHLY and FYNNEI. V dropped 5 bases and J dropped 4; count of bases not matched to a gene: 2. The CDR3 protein is CASSSTSGYNEQFF. CDR3 nucleotide sequence: TGTGCCAGCAGTTCGACTAGCGGGTACAATGAGCAGTTCTTC.

The J gene is TRBJ1-1, the V gene TRBV9; 10 bases line up with TRBD1. CDR3 length equals 13 residues. Trimming cost V 4 bases and J 5 bases; bases outside gene matches: 2. Germline V lookup: CDR1 SGDLS, CDR2 YYNGEE. CDR3 sequence reads: CASSRDRGTEAFF. The CDR3 DNA reads TGTGCCAGCAGCCGGGACAGGGGTACTGAAGCTTTCTTT.

The chain combines TRBV6-1 with TRBJ2-3; TRBD2 matches 15 bases. The trim removed 3 bases at V and 6 bases at J, leaving 1 base unmatched. The CDR3 has 15 amino acids. Germline V gene sequence: CDR1 MNHNS, CDR2 SASEGT. The CDR3 loop reads CASSEGTSGRDTQYF. CDR3 sequence (DNA): TGTGCCAGCAGTGAGGGGACTAGCGGGAGGGATACGCAGTATTTT.

The chain links TRBV5-6 to TRBJ2-7, with 8 bases fitting TRBD2. Germline V CDR1 and CDR2: SGHDT, YYEEEE. CDR3 length: 12 amino acids. Trimming cost V 0 bases and J 12 bases; bases outside gene matches: 5. The CDR3 DNA reads TGTGCCAGCAGCTTGGCCGCGGGGGGCCGGTACTTC. It yields the protein CASSLAAGGRYF.

This chain joins TRBV2 and TRBJ1-2, with 8 nucleotides matching TRBD1. The V and J ends lost 2 bases and 0 bases, in that order; junction bases with no gene match: 5. Looked up from germline, CDR1 is SNHLY and CDR2 is FYNNEI. This CDR3 has 16 residues. In DNA, the CDR3 is TGTGCCAGCAGTGAACGGGGACAGGATTCTAACTATGGCTACACCTTC. Translated: CASSERGQDSNYGYTF.

This sequence joins TRBV6-5 and TRBJ2-7; D perhaps matches TRBD2 (5 bases). Germline V CDR1 and CDR2: MNHEY, SVGAGI. The CDR3 is 15 residues long. Trimming pared 5 bases from V and 2 bases from J, leaving 16 bases between. CDR3 nucleotides: TGTGCCAGCAGTACTACCGGGATTTACCCCTACGAGCAGTACTTC. It yields the protein CASSTTGIYPYEQYF.

This clone appeared a few times. This rearrangement joins TRBV29-1 to TRBJ2-7; TRBD1 aligns across 8 bases. The CDR3 contains 13 residues. With 7 bases clipped from V and 5 bases from J, the junction kept 10 bases outside the gene matches. Germline values: CDR1 SQVTM, CDR2 ANQGSEA. The CDR3 region is CSAEGDRNHEQYF. The DNA of the CDR3 is TGCAGCGCCGAAGGGGACAGGAATCACGAGCAGTACTTC.

V usage is TRBV5-6 and J usage is TRBJ1-2; D not certain. This CDR3 has 14 amino acids. Germline V gives CDR1 SGHDT, CDR2 YYEEEE. V was trimmed by 1 base and J by 3 bases, leaving 10 bases between them. The CDR3 reads CASSLIRGDYGYTF. CDR3 DNA sequence: TGTGCCAGCAGCTTGATACGCGGGGACTATGGCTACACCTTC.

The chain uses TRBV4-3 and TRBJ2-1; D is perhaps TRBD2 (7 bases). Germline V CDR1 and CDR2: LGHNA, YSLEER. Trimming stripped 1 base from V and 7 bases from J, with 14 bases between. The CDR3 length is 15 residues. CDR3 amino acids: CASSQVGGAGNEQFF. CDR3 sequence (DNA): TGCGCCAGCAGCCAAGTGGGGGGGGCCGGGAATGAGCAGTTCTTC.

The chain couples TRBV27 to TRBJ1-2; 8 nucleotides agree with TRBD1. After removal of 3 bases from V and 6 bases from J, the junction contained 6 bases not matched to a gene. The CDR3 has 14 amino acids. In germline, CDR1 is MNHEY, CDR2 SMNVEV (reference sequence). The CDR3, as DNA: TGTGCCAGCAGTTTGTCACAGGGGGAGAATGGCTACACCTTC. Protein sequence: CASSLSQGENGYTF.

CDR3 DNA: TGTGCCCAAATAAGGAGGGGAAACTATGGCTACACCTTC. Protein sequence: CAQIRRGNYGYTF. The V and J genes are TRBV30 and TRBJ1-2; D is possibly TRBD1 (5 bases). CDR3 size: 13 residues. V dropped 8 bases and J dropped 2 bases, with 15 bases sitting between them. Per the germline V gene, CDR1 is GTSNPN and CDR2 is SVGIG (reference sequence).

In this sample, this clone turned up once. This chain connects TRBV6-5 to TRBJ2-3, with D possibly matching TRBD2 (5 bases). Per the germline V gene, CDR1 is MNHEY and CDR2 is SVGAGI. The CDR3 length is 14 residues. Trimming cost V 2 bases and J 0 bases, with 6 bases left between them. As DNA, the CDR3 is TGTGCCAGCAGTTACAAGCGGAGCACAGATACGCAGTATTTT. Its protein product is CASSYKRSTDTQYF.

The count of this clone is one. V gene TRBV7-2 combines with J gene TRBJ2-2, with D possibly matching TRBD1 (6 bases). Looked up from germline, CDR1 is SGHTA and CDR2 is FQGNSA. There are 15 residues in the CDR3. Trimming cost V 1 base and J 6 bases, with 12 bases left between them. The CDR3 DNA reads as TGTGCCAGCAGCTTAGTCGTAGAGGGGGCCGGGGAGCTGTTTTTT. Protein product: CASSLVVEGAGELFF.

V and J are TRBV6-5 and TRBJ1-2; D is uncertain. The germline V and J ends were trimmed by 0 bases and 8 bases, with 16 bases remaining between them. The germline V gene has CDR1 MNHEY and CDR2 SVGAGI. CDR3 size: 15 residues. The DNA for the CDR3 is TGTGCCAGCAGTTACTCACCAATCCTCTGGGAGGGCTACACCTTC. Its protein product is CASSYSPILWEGYTF.

This sequence joins TRBV25-1 and TRBJ1-2, with D hard to call. This CDR3 has 12 amino acids. Germline CDR1 reads MGHDK; CDR2 reads SYGVNS. V gave up 7 bases and J gave up 7 bases, with 13 bases separating them. The CDR3 DNA reads as TGTGCCAGCACGGGTCCGGAATTTGGCTACACCTTC. Translation: CASTGPEFGYTF.

The chain couples TRBV27 to TRBJ2-3; weak D call: TRBD2 (6 bases). V gave up 5 bases and J gave up 2 bases, with 20 bases separating them. The CDR3 loop spans 17 amino acids. The V gene's germline CDR1 is MNHEY and CDR2 SMNVEV (reference sequence). Here the CDR3 reads CASSRSLAIATTDTQYF. The CDR3 DNA sequence: TGTGCCAGCAGTAGATCCCTAGCGATAGCCACCACAGATACGCAGTATTTT.

CDR3 in amino acids: CASSIADTSGGSAQYF. CDR3 DNA sequence: TGTGCCAGTAGTATAGCCGACACTAGCGGGGGTTCGGCCCAGTACTTC. J is TRBJ2-5 and V is TRBV19, with 11 bases that match TRBD2. The CDR3 totals 16 residues. Germline V gives CDR1 LNHDA, CDR2 SQIVND (reference sequence). Trimming took 1 base from V and 9 from J; bases not matched to a gene: 10. Together with reference TRBV19 and TRBJ2-5, the CDR3 gives the full variable domain: DGGITQSPKYLFRKEGQNVTLSCEQNLNHDAMYWYRQDPGQGLRLIYYSQIVNDFQKGDIAEGYSVSREKKESFPLTVTSAQKNPTAFYLCASSIADTSGGSAQYFGPGTRLLVL.